This T cell receptor (beta chain) derives from a study of control samples from healthy donors and cancer patients. Sequencing was performed with immunoSEQ multiplex PCR; in TCRdb, only in-frame clones are kept and a portion is missing. This sample has 200,000 or so clones, with about 89% found just once. Sequenced input: blood. The origin of this receptor is a man under 40 in good health.

The CDR3 DNA is TGCGCCAGCAGCTTGGAGTCGGGGGCCCCCCAAGATACGCAGTATTTT. Translation gives CASSLESGAPQDTQYF. V usage is TRBV5-1 and J usage is TRBJ2-3; D possibly matches TRBD1 or TRBD2 (6 bases each). CDR3 length: 16 residues. V was trimmed by 0 bases and J by 5 bases, leaving 16 bases between them. Germline loops: CDR1 SGHRS, CDR2 YFSETQ.